A single sample is the source of the 31 T cell receptor beta chains below, sequenced in a study of shared clonotypes between healthy human individuals. The data were produced by immunoSEQ multiplex PCR, yet TCRdb's version contains in-frame clones alone and is incomplete. Seen here are approximately 2,300,000 clones, around 92% observed once, and the top ten hold around 0.38%. Sequences were obtained from naive CD4+ T cells from PBMCs. The subset: CD45RA+ positively selected. The receptors stem from a man in his late teens or twenties in good health. Some clones in this sample may be carry-over from other donors' samples.

Details on this clone: No DNA is shown, since the ends of the CDR3 on it are uncertain; the CDR3 is the one TCRdb lists. The genes are TRBV7-3 and TRBJ2-5; TRBD2, the D gene given by the table, was not confirmed from the DNA. Inclusive of both ends, the CDR3 amounts to 14 amino acids. Germline V gives CDR1 SGHTA, CDR2 FQGTGA. CDR3: CASSKVAGGSPSYF.

The DNA for the CDR3 is TGTGCCAGCAGCCGACCGGGACAGGTCTACGAGCAGTACTTC. Its protein is CASSRPGQVYEQYF. J is TRBJ2-7 and V is TRBV5-6; 8 bases are a match to TRBD1. Germline CDR1 and CDR2: SGHDT and YYEEEE. CDR3 length equals 14 residues. J was trimmed by 3 bases and V by 4 bases; bases with no gene match: 6.

V and J are TRBV6-1 and TRBJ2-7; TRBD2 aligns across 11 bases. There are 15 residues in the CDR3. CDR1 and CDR2 from the germline V gene are MNHNS and SASEGT. J lost 5 bases, V lost 6 bases, and 9 bases had no gene match. The DNA of the CDR3 is TGTGCCAGCAGGGAACTAGCGGGAGTAGGAAACGAGCAGTACTTC. It translates to CASRELAGVGNEQYF.

The genes are TRBV7-6 and TRBJ2-3; 14 nucleotides line up with TRBD2. J lost 14 bases, V lost 1 base, and 8 bases had no gene match. Germline CDR1 reads SGHVS; CDR2 reads FNYEAQ. This CDR3 comprises 15 residues. CDR3 in DNA: TGTGCCAGCAGCTTAGTCGGGACTAGCGGGAGTCGTACGTATTTT. Residues: CASSLVGTSGSRTYF.

This clone occurred once. The V call is TRBV2, the J call TRBJ1-4; 8 bases fit TRBD1. After removal of 4 bases from V and 5 bases from J, the junction contained 9 bases not matched to a gene. Germline loops: CDR1 SNHLY, CDR2 FYNNEI. This CDR3 contains 16 residues. The CDR3 protein is CASSAQGGGRNEKLFF. DNA for the CDR3: TGTGCCAGCAGTGCACAGGGGGGAGGGAGAAATGAAAAACTGTTTTTT.

V usage is TRBV7-3 and J usage is TRBJ2-1; TRBD1 matches 12 bases. V was clipped by 4 bases and J by 7 bases; unmatched bases: 2. The CDR3 has 14 amino acids. Germline CDR1 is SGHTA and CDR2 is FQGTGA. CDR3 amino acids: CASSWGQGANEQFF. The CDR3 bases are TGTGCCAGCAGCTGGGGACAGGGGGCTAATGAGCAGTTCTTC.

This clone has only one observation. This rearrangement joins TRBV19 to TRBJ1-2; TRBD1 matches at 7 bases. Losses at the gene ends were 10 bases for V and 3 bases for J; bases not matched to a gene: 11. Looked up from germline, CDR1 is LNHDA and CDR2 is SQIVND (reference sequence). The CDR3 has 14 amino acids. DNA of the CDR3: TGTGCCACGGGACAGCAACTAGGGGACTATGGCTACACCTTC. Encoded protein: CATGQQLGDYGYTF.

V and J are TRBV28 and TRBJ2-2, with TRBD2 matching 9 bases. Germline V CDR1 and CDR2: MDHEN, SYDVKM. There are 16 residues in the CDR3. The junction had 4 bases not matched to a gene; V was cut back by 5 bases and J by 0 bases. CDR3 in amino acids: CASSHSGRANTGELFF. CDR3 nucleotides: TGTGCCAGCAGTCATAGCGGGAGAGCGAACACCGGGGAGCTGTTTTTT.

The chain uses TRBV27 and TRBJ2-5; TRBD2 matches at 14 bases. The CDR3 is 18 amino acids. Germline V gives CDR1 MNHEY, CDR2 SMNVEV (reference sequence). V shed 2 bases and J 2 bases; nucleotides not matched to a gene: 7. The CDR3 region is CASSLAGLAGGGQETQYF. CDR3 bases: TGTGCCAGCAGTTTAGCCGGACTAGCGGGAGGCGGGCAAGAGACCCAGTACTTC.

The rearrangement links TRBV6-5 to TRBJ2-7; 10 nucleotides line up with TRBD2. J was trimmed by 5 bases and V by 6 bases; bases with no gene match: 10. The CDR3 contains 15 residues. Germline V gives CDR1 MNHEY, CDR2 SVGAGI. This chain's CDR3 is CASRDLSSGSHEQYF. The CDR3 DNA reads TGTGCCAGCAGAGATCTATCTAGCGGGAGCCACGAGCAGTACTTC.

This clone was recorded only once. V usage is TRBV15 and J usage is TRBJ2-5; D unclear. The end of the DNA fits TRBJ2-7 better, so the J call may be wrong. The CDR3 runs 13 residues. Germline CDR1 LNHNV, CDR2 YYDKDF (reference sequence). The chain's CDR3 is CATSRDRENEQYF. CDR3 sequence (DNA): TGTGCCACCAGCAGAGATCGAGAGAACGAGCAGTACTTC.

With regard to this clone: Other nucleotide sequences in the sample specify the same CDR3. V is TRBV5-1 and J is TRBJ1-1; TRBD1 agrees at 8 bases. The germline V gene has CDR1 SGHRS and CDR2 YFSETQ. With V trimmed by 0 bases and J by 5 bases, 3 bases remained unmatched. CDR3 size: 14 residues. This CDR3 reads CASSLDRGDTEAFF. In DNA, the CDR3 is TGCGCCAGCAGCTTGGACAGGGGGGATACTGAAGCTTTCTTT.

The chain uses TRBV5-1 and TRBJ1-4; D is perhaps TRBD1 (6 bases). The V gene's germline CDR1 is SGHRS and CDR2 YFSETQ. The CDR3 spans 14 residues. The V gene lost 4 bases and the J gene lost 7 bases, with 14 bases spanning the gap. DNA of the CDR3: TGCGCCAGCAGCCTCAGGGGTGTAAGTGAAAAACTGTTTTTT. Its translation is CASSLRGVSEKLFF.

The chain joins TRBV11-2 to TRBJ2-6, with TRBD1 as a possible D gene (6 bases). The CDR3 has 18 residues. CDR1 and CDR2 from the germline V gene are SGHAT and FQNNGV. The germline V and J ends were trimmed by 5 bases and 5 bases, with 22 bases remaining between them. The CDR3 reads CASSRTLEGVSWANVLTF. CDR3 DNA sequence: TGTGCCAGCAGCCGAACTTTAGAGGGGGTCTCATGGGCCAACGTCCTGACTTTC.

This clone appeared once. V usage is TRBV2 and J usage is TRBJ1-2; D remains ambiguous. Trimming shortened V by 6 bases and J by 7 bases, and 15 bases separated the two germline ends. Germline assignment: CDR1 SNHLY and CDR2 FYNNEI. The CDR3 extends over 13 amino acids. As DNA, the CDR3 is TGTGCCAGCAGCGGTACCGGACCGGGTGGCTACACCTTC. It is translated as CASSGTGPGGYTF. The variable domain in full, with the rest retrieved from reference TRBV2 and TRBJ1-2, is EPEVTQTPSHQVTQMGQEVILRCVPISNHLYFYWYRQILGQKVEFLVSFYNNEISEKSEIFDDQFSVERPDGSNFTLKIRSTKLEDSAMYFCASSGTGPGGYTFGSGTRLTVV.

The chain joins TRBV19 to TRBJ1-2, with a tentative D call TRBD1 (5 bases). Trimming removed 7 bases from V and 2 bases from J, with 17 bases in between. In germline, CDR1 is LNHDA, CDR2 SQIVND (reference sequence). This CDR3 is built from 15 residues. In DNA, the CDR3 is TGTGCCAGTACCCTAAGGGGCAGAGCCAACTATGGCTACACCTTC. Amino acid sequence: CASTLRGRANYGYTF.

CDR3 DNA: TGTGCCAGTAGAACAAGACTAGCGGCGAACACCGGGGAGCTGTTTTTT. This sequence encodes CASRTRLAANTGELFF. The J gene is TRBJ2-2, the V gene TRBV19; 9 bases agree with TRBD2. J gave up 0 bases and V 6 bases, and 5 bases lay outside the gene matches. This CDR3 has 16 residues. Per germline, CDR1 LNHDA and CDR2 SQIVND (reference sequence).

V gene TRBV5-1 combines with J gene TRBJ2-5; D is perhaps TRBD1 (6 bases). V gave up 4 bases and J gave up 2 bases, with 15 bases separating them. This CDR3 has 15 residues. Germline CDR1 is SGHRS and CDR2 is YFSETQ. CDR3 protein: CASSPMGALQETQYF. CDR3 nucleotide sequence: TGCGCCAGCAGCCCTATGGGGGCTTTACAAGAGACCCAGTACTTC. Variable domain in full (rest from reference TRBV5-1 and TRBJ2-5): KAGVTQTPRYLIKTRGQQVTLSCSPISGHRSVSWYQQTPGQGLQFLFEYFSETQRNKGNFPGRFSGRQFSNSRSEMNVSTLELGDSALYLCASSPMGALQETQYFGPGTRLLVL.

This clone occurred a few times. This chain uses TRBV7-2 with TRBJ1-5; D unresolved. The CDR3 spans 14 residues. Looked up from germline, CDR1 is SGHTA and CDR2 is FQGNSA. Deletions cut 5 bases from V and 3 bases from J, with 11 bases between. CDR3 DNA sequence: TGTGCCAGCAGCCCCGGCTCGTCCAATCAGCCCCAGCATTTT. Encoded protein: CASSPGSSNQPQHF.

V is TRBV7-6 and J is TRBJ2-1, with 9 bases that match TRBD2. Germline V gene data show CDR1 as SGHVS and CDR2 as FNYEAQ. This CDR3 region has 15 residues. V lost 4 bases and J lost 7; bases outside the gene matches: 8. The CDR3 loop is CASSSGLARANEQFF. CDR3 nucleotide sequence: TGTGCCAGCAGCTCTGGACTAGCGAGGGCTAATGAGCAGTTCTTC.

This chain connects TRBV12-5 to TRBJ2-7; D not certain. Trimming left V 2 bases short and J 5 bases short, with 7 bases between. In germline, CDR1 is LGHNT, CDR2 FRNRAP. There are 12 residues in the CDR3. CDR3 protein: CASGLRKNEQYF. CDR3 DNA: TGTGCTAGTGGTTTGCGAAAAAACGAGCAGTACTTC.

CDR3 DNA sequence: TGCGCCAGCAGCTTGAGTTTAGAGCGGGAACCGTACGAGCAGTACTTC. The encoded protein is CASSLSLEREPYEQYF. This chain connects TRBV5-1 to TRBJ2-5; 7 bases match TRBD2. The DNA end lines up better with TRBJ2-7; the J call may be wrong. CDR1 is SGHRS, CDR2 YFSETQ, per germline. The CDR3 sequence is 16 residues long.

This clone was observed once. The rearrangement links TRBV28 to TRBJ1-1; the D is unclear. The CDR3 is 15 residues long. Trimming shortened V by 2 bases and J by 3 bases, and 13 bases separated the two germline ends. Germline values: CDR1 MDHEN, CDR2 SYDVKM. The CDR3 nucleotides read TGTGCCAGCAGTTTAAGCCAGCCTGGGGACACTGAAGCTTTCTTT. Its translation is CASSLSQPGDTEAFF.

This sequence joins TRBV10-1 and TRBJ2-7, with D possibly being TRBD1 (6 bases). Germline lookup yields CDR1 WNHNN and CDR2 SYGVQD (reference sequence). V lost 3 bases to trimming and J lost 0 bases, with 12 bases between them. The CDR3 length is 15 residues. Here the CDR3 DNA reads TGCGCCAGCAGTGAAGGCAGGGGCGTCTCCTACGAGCAGTACTTC. Its translation is CASSEGRGVSYEQYF.

The V call is TRBV6-5, the J call TRBJ1-2; TRBD1 might be the D (5 bases). The CDR3 has 15 amino acids. The V gene lost 2 bases and the J gene lost 7 bases, with 17 bases spanning the gap. Germline CDR1 is MNHEY and CDR2 is SVGAGI. The CDR3 is CASSYRAGPGSGYTF. CDR3 nucleotide sequence: TGTGCCAGCAGTTACCGTGCGGGGCCTGGTTCTGGCTACACCTTC.

The chain couples TRBV9 to TRBJ2-2; TRBD1 agrees at 11 bases. With V trimmed by 3 bases and J by 7 bases, 11 bases remained unmatched. The CDR3 contains 17 residues. Germline lookup yields CDR1 SGDLS and CDR2 YYNGEE. CDR3: CASSARGQGALVGELFF. The CDR3 region has the DNA TGTGCCAGCAGCGCCCGCGGACAGGGGGCGCTCGTCGGGGAGCTGTTTTTT.

V and J are TRBV6-1 and TRBJ1-5; 7 bases agree with TRBD1. Germline assignment: CDR1 MNHNS and CDR2 SASEGT. The CDR3 contains 14 residues. V was clipped by 2 bases and J by 6 bases; unmatched bases: 4. CDR3 amino acids: CASSELGGRQPQHF. DNA for the CDR3: TGTGCCAGCAGTGAATTAGGGGGCCGTCAGCCCCAGCATTTT.

J is TRBJ2-7 and V is TRBV7-6, with 11 bases fitting TRBD2. Trimming removed 5 bases from V and 3 bases from J; junction bases left unmatched: 6. The germline V gene encodes CDR1 SGHVS and CDR2 FNYEAQ. The CDR3 runs to 15 residues. CDR3 region: CASSQAGTSGYEQYF. The CDR3, as DNA: TGTGCCAGCAGCCAGGCCGGGACTAGCGGCTACGAGCAGTACTTC. Using reference TRBV7-6 and TRBJ2-7 for the parts outside the CDR3, the full variable domain is GAGVSQSPRYKVTKRGQDVALRCDPISGHVSLYWYRQALGQGPEFLTYFNYEAQQDKSGLPNDRFSAERPEGSISTLTIQRTEQRDSAMYRCASSQAGTSGYEQYFGPGTRLTVT.

The chain uses TRBV7-3 and TRBJ2-3; 14 positions agree with TRBD2. Germline trimming cut 5 bases from V and 2 bases from J; bases unmatched to any gene: 12. Germline V CDR1 and CDR2: SGHTA, FQGTGA. This CDR3 is 19 amino acids long. DNA of the CDR3: TGTGCCAGCAGCCCGACCCACCTGACTAGCGGGAGGGTCACAGATACGCAGTATTTT. Translation: CASSPTHLTSGRVTDTQYF.

As to this clone: Other nucleotide sequences from this sample produce the same CDR3. V and J are TRBV19 and TRBJ1-2; D not resolved. Trimming shortened V by 1 base and J by 4 bases, and 7 bases separated the two germline ends. There are 13 residues in the CDR3. Germline-derived CDR1 and CDR2 are LNHDA and SQIVND (reference sequence). The CDR3 protein is CASSIGQPYGYTF. The CDR3 DNA reads TGTGCCAGTAGTATAGGTCAGCCCTATGGCTACACCTTC.

The chain employs TRBV15 and TRBJ1-1, with a possible D match to TRBD1 (6 bases). There are 13 residues in the CDR3. V lost 2 bases and J 8 bases, leaving 12 bases between the germline ends. Germline CDR1 reads LNHNV; CDR2 reads YYDKDF (reference sequence). The CDR3 region is CATSRSDRLEAFF. The CDR3 nucleotides are TGTGCCACCAGCAGAAGTGACAGGCTCGAAGCTTTCTTT.